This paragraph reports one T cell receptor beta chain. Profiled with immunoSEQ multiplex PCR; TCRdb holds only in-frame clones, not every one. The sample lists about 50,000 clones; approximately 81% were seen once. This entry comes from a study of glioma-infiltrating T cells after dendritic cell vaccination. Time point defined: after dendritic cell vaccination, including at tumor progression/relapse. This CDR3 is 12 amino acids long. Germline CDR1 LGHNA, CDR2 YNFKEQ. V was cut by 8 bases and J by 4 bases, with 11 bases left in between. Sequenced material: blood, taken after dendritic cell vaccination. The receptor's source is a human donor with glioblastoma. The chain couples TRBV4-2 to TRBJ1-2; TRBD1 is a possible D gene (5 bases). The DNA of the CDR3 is TGTGCCAGCTGGGCGGGGACCTATGGCTACACCTTC. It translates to CASWAGTYGYTF.